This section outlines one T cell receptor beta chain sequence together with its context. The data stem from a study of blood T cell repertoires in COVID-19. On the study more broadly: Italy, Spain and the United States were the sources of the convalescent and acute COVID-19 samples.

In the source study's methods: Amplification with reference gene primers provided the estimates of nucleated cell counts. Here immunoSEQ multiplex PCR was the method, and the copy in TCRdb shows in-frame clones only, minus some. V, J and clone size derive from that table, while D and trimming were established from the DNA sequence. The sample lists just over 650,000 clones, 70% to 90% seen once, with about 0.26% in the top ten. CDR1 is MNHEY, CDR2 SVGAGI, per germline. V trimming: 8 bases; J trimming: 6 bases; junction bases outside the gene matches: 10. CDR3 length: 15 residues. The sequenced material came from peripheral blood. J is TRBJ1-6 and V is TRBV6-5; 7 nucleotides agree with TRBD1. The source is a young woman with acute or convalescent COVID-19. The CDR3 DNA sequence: TGTGCCAGCTCTCAAGGGGGCCCTATTAATTCACCCCTCCACTTT. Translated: CASSQGGPINSPLHF.